These 27 T cell receptor beta chains share one sample of origin, sequenced in a study of identical twins. TCRdb reprocessed the 5' RACE reads via MiXCR and lists one record per CDR3 protein. The table has fewer than 450,000 distinct CDR3 sequences, 7% to 9.5% seen once. The sample comprised naive T cells sorted from blood. Receptors originate from a woman in her fifties or sixties in good health.

The chain employs TRBV6-1 and TRBJ2-1; the D is unclear. CDR1 and CDR2 from the germline V gene are MNHNS and SASEGT. V lost 2 bases to trimming and J lost 0 bases, with 14 bases between them. The CDR3 extends over 17 amino acids. Here the CDR3 reads CASSENWATPSYNEQFF. CDR3 in DNA: TGTGCCAGCAGTGAAAACTGGGCTACCCCCTCCTACAATGAGCAGTTCTTC.

This chain links TRBV20-1 with TRBJ2-7; TRBD2 agrees at 7 bases. CDR1 is DFQATT, CDR2 SNEGSKA, per germline (reference sequence). This CDR3 contains 16 residues. Trimming cost V 5 bases and J 3 bases; bases outside gene matches: 16. The chain's CDR3 is CSASPTGGRPNYEQYF. In DNA, the CDR3 is TGCAGTGCTTCCCCGACTGGCGGGAGACCCAACTACGAGCAGTACTTC.

This clonotype came up a few times. In DNA form, the CDR3 reads TGTGCCAGCAGCCAAGAAGGTCTCCTTTCTCCAGATACGCAGTATTTT. Protein sequence: CASSQEGLLSPDTQYF. The chain carries TRBV14 and TRBJ2-3; D unresolved. The germline CDR1 and CDR2 sequences are SGHDN and FVKESK. This CDR3 region has 16 residues. Trimming took 0 bases from V and 4 from J, leaving 14 bases between them. Variable domain in full (rest from reference TRBV14 and TRBJ2-3): EAGVTQFPSHSVIEKGQTVTLRCDPISGHDNLYWYRRVMGKEIKFLLHFVKESKQDESGMPNNRFLAERTGGTYSTLKVQPAELEDSGVYFCASSQEGLLSPDTQYFGPGTRLTVL.

The chain couples TRBV15 to TRBJ1-2; a possible D gene is TRBD1 (6 bases). CDR3 length: 11 residues. V lost 5 bases and J 8 bases, leaving 9 bases between the germline ends. The V gene's germline CDR1 is LNHNV and CDR2 YYDKDF (reference sequence). The DNA of the CDR3 is TGTGCCACCAGCCGGGACAACGGCTACACCTTC. Translating it yields CATSRDNGYTF. The full variable domain, in which reference TRBV15 and TRBJ1-2 provide the parts outside the CDR3, is DAMVIQNPRYQVTQFGKPVTLSCSQTLNHNVMYWYQQKSSQAPKLLFHYYDKDFNNEADTPDNFQSRRPNTSFCFLDIRSPGLGDTAMYLCATSRDNGYTFGSGTRLTVV.

This clonotype occurred many times. The junction departs from the called germline gene at one end, perhaps through a read error. The chain combines TRBV5-1 with TRBJ2-1, with D hard to call. The germline V gene has CDR1 SGHRS and CDR2 YFSETQ. The CDR3 consists of 12 residues. CDR3 residues: CASSLPYNEQFF. The CDR3 DNA reads as TGTGCCAGCAGTTTGCCCTACAATGAGCAGTTCTTC.

The chain carries TRBV25-1 and TRBJ1-1; D ambiguous. The CDR3 runs 13 residues. V was pared by 4 bases and J by 4 bases, with 10 bases between. Per the germline V gene, CDR1 is MGHDK and CDR2 is SYGVNS. In nucleotides, the CDR3 is TGTGCCAGCAGTGTGAGGTCGACCACTGAAGCTTTCTTT. This gives the protein CASSVRSTTEAFF.

The V gene is TRBV20-1, the J gene TRBJ2-2, with a possible D match to TRBD1 (5 bases). This CDR3 comprises 11 residues. The V and J ends lost 5 bases and 6 bases respectively, with 7 bases between them. The germline CDR1 and CDR2 sequences are DFQATT and SNEGSKA (reference sequence). The CDR3 DNA reads as TGCAGTGCTTGGGGCCCCGGGGAGCTGTTTTTT. It encodes CSAWGPGELFF.

The chain carries TRBV7-2 and TRBJ1-4; 7 bases map to TRBD1. V was clipped by 5 bases and J by 4 bases; unmatched bases: 7. The length of the CDR3 is 15 residues. Germline V gene sequence: CDR1 SGHTA, CDR2 FQGNSA. The CDR3 loop is CASSPVRDSNEKLFF. CDR3 coding DNA: TGTGCCAGCAGCCCCGTCCGGGACAGTAATGAAAAACTGTTTTTT.

There are a few counts of this clonotype. J is TRBJ2-1 and V is TRBV19, with TRBD2 matching over 13 bases. The CDR3 covers 15 residues. V trimming: 5 bases; J trimming: 9 bases; junction bases outside the gene matches: 7. Germline V lookup: CDR1 LNHDA, CDR2 SQIVND (reference sequence). The CDR3 coding sequence is TGTGCCAGTAGTCCCCAACTAGCGGGAGGGGTTGAGCAGTTCTTC. Its translation is CASSPQLAGGVEQFF. The full variable domain, its missing parts supplied by reference TRBV19 and TRBJ2-1, is DGGITQSPKYLFRKEGQNVTLSCEQNLNHDAMYWYRQDPGQGLRLIYYSQIVNDFQKGDIAEGYSVSREKKESFPLTVTSAQKNPTAFYLCASSPQLAGGVEQFFGPGTRLTVL.

V and J are TRBV6-6 and TRBJ2-1, with unresolved D. The germline V gene has CDR1 MNHNY and CDR2 SVGAGI (reference sequence). V lost 6 bases, J lost 3 bases, and 9 bases lay in between. The CDR3 has 13 residues. The CDR3 nucleotides read TGTGCCAGCAGCACCACAGTCTACAATGAGCAGTTCTTC. The encoded protein is CASSTTVYNEQFF.

In the case of this clonotype: The CDR3 does not close with the conserved phenylalanine or tryptophan, likely indicating a read error. The V and J genes are TRBV5-1 and TRBJ2-3; a weak D match, TRBD2 (5 bases). Looked up from germline, CDR1 is SGHRS and CDR2 is YFSETQ. Trimming took 4 bases from V and 1 from J, leaving 7 bases between them. CDR3 length: 13 residues. DNA of the CDR3: TGCGCCAGCAGCCCCGGGGGCACAGATACGCAGTATCTT. It is translated as CASSPGGTDTQYL.

In its sample, this clonotype was seen many times. The chain joins TRBV24-1 to TRBJ2-1; D gene ambiguous. CDR3 length: 13 residues. V lost 4 bases, J lost 9 bases, and 12 bases lay in between. Per germline, CDR1 KGHDR and CDR2 SFDVKD. This CDR3 is CATSEEVATEQFF. CDR3 nucleotides: TGTGCCACCAGTGAAGAAGTCGCTACTGAGCAGTTCTTC.

This clonotype appeared many times. The chain is built from TRBV10-2 and TRBJ2-2; weak D call: TRBD2 (5 bases). CDR1 and CDR2 (germline): WSHSY, SAAADI. The CDR3 is 14 amino acids. Trimming removed 0 bases at V and 8 bases at J, with 10 bases between. CDR3 nucleotide sequence: TGCGCCAGCAGTGAGTCGGACTTTCAGGGGGAGCTGTTTTTT. Amino acids: CASSESDFQGELFF.

This clonotype was observed many times. The chain joins TRBV5-1 to TRBJ1-1, with D tentatively TRBD1 (6 bases). V dropped 1 base and J dropped 0 bases, with 13 bases sitting between them. Looked up from germline, CDR1 is SGHRS and CDR2 is YFSETQ. This CDR3 region has 16 residues. For the CDR3, the DNA is TGCGCCAGCAGCTTGACACAGGGCGGTATGAACACTGAAGCTTTCTTT. Encoded protein: CASSLTQGGMNTEAFF.

The chain has TRBV4-1 and TRBJ2-7; the match to TRBD2 covers 7 bases. The CDR3 spans 14 residues. V shed 3 bases and J 6 bases; nucleotides not matched to a gene: 8. The germline CDR1 and CDR2 sequences are MGHRA and YSYEKL. CDR3 sequence reads: CASSQAGRVSEQYF. The CDR3 nucleotides read TGCGCCAGCAGCCAGGCAGGGAGGGTGAGCGAGCAGTACTTC.

The sample holds a few counts of this clonotype. This CDR3 reads CASSARDTDTQYF. CDR3 in DNA: TGTGCCAGCAGTGCCAGGGACACAGATACGCAGTATTTT. This chain uses TRBV12-3 or TRBV12-4 with TRBJ2-3; tentative D call: TRBD1 (5 bases). Trimming removed 5 bases at V and 2 bases at J, with 8 bases between. This CDR3 is 13 amino acids long.

A remark on this clonotype: At one of its ends the junction is not consistent with the germline gene, which may arise from a read error. CDR3 sequence reads: CASSLAPATSEGF. The DNA for the CDR3 is TGCGCCAGCAGCTTGGCTCCCGCGACTAGCGAGGGCTTC. V and J are TRBV5-1 and TRBJ2-1, with TRBD2 matching over 8 bases. Germline V gene sequence: CDR1 SGHRS, CDR2 YFSETQ. The CDR3 runs 13 residues.

The chain combines TRBV12-3 or TRBV12-4 with TRBJ1-2; D gene unclear. The V and J ends lost 8 bases and 0 bases respectively, with 16 bases between them. The CDR3 contains 15 residues. This CDR3 is CASGRRSLPNYGYTF. CDR3 sequence (DNA): TGTGCCAGCGGAAGGAGAAGTCTCCCTAACTATGGCTACACCTTC.

This clonotype was counted at least ten times. The chain employs TRBV5-1 and TRBJ2-5; D gene ambiguous. Germline V lookup: CDR1 SGHRS, CDR2 YFSETQ. The CDR3 has 13 amino acids. V shed 2 bases and J shed 1 base, with 6 bases lying between them. CDR3 residues: CASSFKVQETQYF. In DNA form, the CDR3 reads TGCGCCAGCAGCTTCAAGGTCCAAGAGACCCAGTACTTC.

V and J are TRBV6-1 and TRBJ2-5; TRBD2 matches 7 bases. The CDR3 is 16 amino acids. CDR1 and CDR2 from the germline V gene are MNHNS and SASEGT. V was clipped by 3 bases and J by 5 bases; unmatched bases: 12. CDR3 bases: TGTGCCAGCAGTGATAGCATCCGGGGGGACGGGGAGACCCAGTACTTC. Translation: CASSDSIRGDGETQYF.

This clonotype showed up just a few times. CDR3 sequence: CASSTHPEFSNEKLFF. The CDR3, as DNA: TGTGCCAGCAGTACTCATCCAGAGTTTTCTAATGAAAAACTGTTTTTT. The chain couples TRBV12-3 or TRBV12-4 to TRBJ1-4; D is ambiguous. The V gene lost 5 bases and the J gene lost 3 bases, with 16 bases spanning the gap. This CDR3 is 16 amino acids long.

The chain couples TRBV2 to TRBJ2-4; 9 bases match TRBD1. Losses at the gene ends were 6 bases for V and 8 bases for J; bases not matched to a gene: 8. The CDR3 totals 14 residues. Germline values: CDR1 SNHLY, CDR2 FYNNEI. CDR3: CASRGQGPRDIQYF. In nucleotides, the CDR3 is TGTGCCAGCAGAGGACAGGGGCCACGGGACATTCAGTACTTC.

There are many counts of this clonotype. The CDR3, as DNA: TGCGCCAGCCAAAGATTGTCTCCCACAGATACGCAGTATTTT. It specifies CASQRLSPTDTQYF. This chain links TRBV5-1 with TRBJ2-3, with D uncertain. CDR3 size: 14 residues. The V end lost 7 bases, the J end lost 2 bases, and 14 bases lay between the germline ends. Per the germline V gene, CDR1 is SGHRS and CDR2 is YFSETQ.

This clonotype was picked up a small number of times. The rearrangement joins TRBV6-6 to TRBJ2-4; no definite D call. Germline V gene data show CDR1 as MNHNY and CDR2 as SVGAGI (reference sequence). Trimming left V 5 bases short and J 0 bases short, with 14 bases between. This CDR3 has 16 amino acids. In nucleotides, the CDR3 is TGTGCCAGCAGTGAAAAGGGCCTTCTAGCCAAAAACATTCAGTACTTC. This gives the protein CASSEKGLLAKNIQYF.

This clonotype was counted a few times. V usage is TRBV20-1 and J usage is TRBJ2-1; 13 nucleotides line up with TRBD2. CDR3 length equals 14 residues. Germline loops: CDR1 DFQATT, CDR2 SNEGSKA (reference sequence). Trimming cost V 6 bases and J 5 bases; bases outside gene matches: 4. The CDR3, as DNA: TGCAGTGCCCTGGGGACTAGCGGGAACAATGAGCAGTTCTTC. Residues: CSALGTSGNNEQFF.

This clonotype was recorded many times. The gene calls are TRBV11-1 and TRBJ2-1; TRBD2 agrees at 7 bases. Germline CDR1 and CDR2: SGHAT and FQDESV (reference sequence). The junction had 17 bases not matched to a gene; V was cut back by 4 bases and J by 8 bases. There are 17 residues in the CDR3. CDR3 sequence: CASSSARGGLETDEQFF. CDR3 sequence (DNA): TGTGCCAGCAGCTCTGCCCGGGGAGGACTAGAAACCGATGAGCAGTTCTTC.

This clonotype was counted many times. The genes are TRBV20-1 and TRBJ2-7; TRBD1 aligns across 7 bases. Germline V CDR1 and CDR2: DFQATT, SNEGSKA (reference sequence). V lost 2 bases, J lost 9 bases, and 16 bases stayed unmatched. The CDR3 consists of 15 residues. The DNA of the CDR3 is TGCAGTGCTAGACCTAAAACGCTAGGGGGCTCGGGGCAGTACTTC. This translates into CSARPKTLGGSGQYF.